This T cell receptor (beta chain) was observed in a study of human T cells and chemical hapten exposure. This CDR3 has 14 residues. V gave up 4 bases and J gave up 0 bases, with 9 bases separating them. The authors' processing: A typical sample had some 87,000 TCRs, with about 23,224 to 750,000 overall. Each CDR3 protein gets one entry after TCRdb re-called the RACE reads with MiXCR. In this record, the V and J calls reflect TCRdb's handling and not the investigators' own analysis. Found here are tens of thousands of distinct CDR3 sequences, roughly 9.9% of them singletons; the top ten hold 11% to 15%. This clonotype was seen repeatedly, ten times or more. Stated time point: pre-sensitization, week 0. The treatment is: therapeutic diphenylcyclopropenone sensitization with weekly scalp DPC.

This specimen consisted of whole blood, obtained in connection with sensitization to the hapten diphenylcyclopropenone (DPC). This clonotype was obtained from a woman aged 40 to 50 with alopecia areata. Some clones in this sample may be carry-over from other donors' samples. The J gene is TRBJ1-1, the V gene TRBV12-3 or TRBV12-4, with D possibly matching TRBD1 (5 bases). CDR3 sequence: CASSSGVLNTEAFF. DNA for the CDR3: TGTGCCAGCAGTTCGGGGGTCCTGAACACTGAAGCTTTCTTT.